A selection of T cell receptor beta chains follows, all from one sample in a study of T cell changes during pregnancy in multiple sclerosis. Libraries were prepared by immunoSEQ multiplex PCR; TCRdb keeps only in-frame clonotypes and omits some of them. The repertoire holds 40,000 to 45,000 clones, with 93% as singletons. The specimen was CD4+ T cells from peripheral blood mononuclear cells, collected in the third trimester of pregnancy. The receptor set was obtained from a female donor with multiple sclerosis, enrolled in a pregnancy study. CDR3s include the opening cysteine and the closing phenylalanine or tryptophan. Each record gives: D gene, clone size, J gene, V gene, CDR3 protein, CDR3 DNA. The D gene is left open where the match is weak. Size tells how often a clone was seen (once, few, many) or the class of an expanded clone, and some rows leave it out.

>.|.|TRBJ2-3|TRBV5-5
CASSVTSPDTQYF
TGTGCCAGCAGCGTCACTAGCCCCGATACGCAGTATTTT
>TRBD1|.|TRBJ1-4|TRBV6-5
CASSYQGGATNEKLFF
TGTGCCAGCAGTTACCAGGGGGGAGCAACTAATGAAAAACTGTTTTTT
>.|.|TRBJ2-5|TRBV7-2
CASSSRETQYF
TGTGCCAGCAGCTCCAGGGAGACCCAGTACTTC
>.|.|TRBJ2-1|TRBV15
CATSPDGLSYNEQFF
TGTGCCACCAGCCCCGATGGGCTCTCCTACAATGAGCAGTTCTTC
>.|.|TRBJ2-5|TRBV11-2
CASSLGRGKETQYF
TGTGCCAGCAGCTTAGGAAGAGGAAAAGAGACCCAGTACTTC
>.|.|TRBJ2-7|TRBV13
CASSLRQVASYEQYF
TGTGCCAGCAGCTTACGACAGGTAGCTTCCTACGAGCAGTACTTC
>TRBD2|once|TRBJ2-5|TRBV4-2
CASSQARQRGGGRETQYF
TGTGCCAGCAGCCAAGCCCGCCAGAGGGGCGGGGGGAGGGAGACCCAGTACTTC
>.|.|TRBJ2-3|TRBV6-5
CASMARGTDTQYF
TGTGCCAGCATGGCGCGGGGCACAGATACGCAGTATTTT
>TRBD1|.|TRBJ2-1|TRBV5-4
CASSSPQDRGLSYNEQFF
TGTGCCAGCAGCTCACCCCAGGACAGGGGCCTTTCCTACAATGAGCAGTTCTTC
>TRBD1|once|TRBJ1-5|TRBV19
CASSIVPGQGPQPQHF
TGTGCCAGTAGTATAGTACCAGGACAGGGGCCTCAGCCCCAGCATTTT
>TRBD1|.|TRBJ2-1|TRBV19
CASSRIGTGKNEQFF
TGTGCCAGTAGTCGCATAGGGACAGGCAAAAATGAGCAGTTCTTC
>.|.|TRBJ2-7|TRBV6-5
CASIDRAYEQYF
TGTGCCAGCATTGACAGAGCCTACGAGCAGTACTTC
>.|.|TRBJ2-4|TRBV28
CASTQASPANIQYF
TGTGCCAGCACCCAAGCCTCCCCTGCGAACATTCAGTACTTC
>TRBD1|.|TRBJ2-5|TRBV5-4
CASSQTGALQETQYF
TGTGCCAGCAGCCAAACAGGGGCGCTCCAAGAGACCCAGTACTTC
>.|.|TRBJ2-7|TRBV21-1
CARSPQGIYEQYF
TGTGCCAGATCCCCACAGGGAATCTACGAGCAGTACTTC
>.|.|TRBJ1-2|TRBV9
CASSSQRGTHRNYGYTF
TGTGCCAGCAGCTCACAGCGGGGAACCCACCGAAACTATGGCTACACCTTC
>.|once|TRBJ1-1|TRBV6-5
CASNKAGSNTEAFF
TGTGCCAGCAATAAAGCTGGTTCGAACACTGAAGCTTTCTTT
>.|.|TRBJ1-1|TRBV25-1
CASSEPPGGRPAFF
TGTGCCAGCAGTGAGCCCCCAGGAGGCCGCCCAGCTTTCTTT
>.|.|TRBJ1-1|TRBV5-4
CASSGGGLNTEAFF
TGTGCCAGCAGCGGTGGAGGGCTGAACACTGAAGCTTTCTTT
>.|.|TRBJ1-5|TRBV7-2
CASSQDRINQPQHF
TGTGCCAGCAGTCAGGACAGAATCAATCAGCCCCAGCATTTT
>TRBD1|once|TRBJ1-4|TRBV18
CASSIRAGGEKLFF
TGTGCCAGCTCAATTCGCGCAGGGGGTGAAAAACTGTTTTTT
>.|.|TRBJ2-7|TRBV7-3
CASSLTGGSYEQYF
TGTGCCAGCAGCTTAACGGGAGGCTCCTACGAGCAGTACTTC
>.|.|TRBJ1-2|TRBV30
CAWSGASDTGYTF
TGTGCCTGGAGTGGGGCATCAGATACGGGCTACACCTTC
>.|.|TRBJ1-2|TRBV4-2
CASSQDRTAYGYTF
TGTGCCAGCAGCCAAGACAGGACAGCGTATGGCTACACCTTC
>.|once|TRBJ1-3|TRBV6-1
CASLKGQFGNTIYF
TGTGCCAGCCTAAAAGGACAATTCGGAAACACCATATATTTT
>.|.|TRBJ1-3|TRBV7-2
CASSPLGGVGPGNTIYF
TGTGCCAGCAGCCCCCTTGGAGGGGTTGGTCCTGGAAACACCATATATTTT
>.|once|TRBJ2-7|TRBV7-2
CASSPQYEQYF
TGTGCCAGCAGCCCCCAGTACGAGCAGTACTTC
>.|.|TRBJ2-5|TRBV2
CASCKGGASETQYF
TGTGCCAGCTGCAAGGGGGGGGCTTCAGAGACCCAGTACTTC
>TRBD1|once|TRBJ2-5|TRBV7-2
CASSLWTGDSKETQYF
TGTGCCAGCAGCCTGTGGACAGGGGACAGCAAAGAGACCCAGTACTTC